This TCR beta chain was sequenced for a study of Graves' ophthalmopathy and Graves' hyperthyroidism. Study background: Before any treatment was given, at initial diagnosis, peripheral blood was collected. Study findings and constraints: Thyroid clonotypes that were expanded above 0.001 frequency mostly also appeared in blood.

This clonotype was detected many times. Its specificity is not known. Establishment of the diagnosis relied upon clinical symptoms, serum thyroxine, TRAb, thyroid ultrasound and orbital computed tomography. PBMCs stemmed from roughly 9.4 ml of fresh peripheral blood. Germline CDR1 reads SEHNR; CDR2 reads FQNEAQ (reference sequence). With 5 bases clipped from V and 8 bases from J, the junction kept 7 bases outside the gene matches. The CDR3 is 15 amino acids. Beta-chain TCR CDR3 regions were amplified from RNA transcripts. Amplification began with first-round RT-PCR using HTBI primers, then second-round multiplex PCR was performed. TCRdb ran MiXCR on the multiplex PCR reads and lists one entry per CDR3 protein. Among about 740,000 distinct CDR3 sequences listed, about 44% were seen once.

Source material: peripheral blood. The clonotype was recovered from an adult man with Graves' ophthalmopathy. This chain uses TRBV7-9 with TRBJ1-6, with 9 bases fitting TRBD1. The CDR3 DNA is TGTGCCAGCAGCCTTACAGGGGGCTGGGATTCACCCCTCCACTTT. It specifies CASSLTGGWDSPLHF.